This TCR beta chain is from a study of follicular helper T cells after annual influenza vaccination (dated by TCRdb to between 2016 and 2019). Regarding the research as a whole: After each seasonal influenza vaccination, blood was collected on days 0, 7 and 28. To study recall of cTfh clones, some subjects were followed across successive annual vaccinations spanning the 2013-2014, 2014-2015 and 2015-2016 seasons. Multi-year samples were obtained from roughly 6 subjects, with two vaccination seasons covered for four subjects and three seasons covered for two subjects. Samples from 2013-2014 were cryopreserved, whereas samples from about 2015 were processed immediately after collection. One week after vaccination, a second recruited cohort of about a dozen subjects (Table S1) displayed a similar ICOS+CD38+ cTfh response.

In the case of this clone: Its antigen remains unidentified. No base qualities exist here, and no much larger clone lies one base off it.

The paper as a whole reports these results and caveats: Day 7 ICOS+CD38+ clones were most often found later in ICOS-CD38- cTfh, suggesting that subset may serve as a memory reservoir. A recurrent oligoclonal ICOS+CD38+ cTfh response containing tetramer and AIM influenza-specific clonotypes was recalled by successive annual vaccinations. ICOS+CD38+ cTfh clonality correlated with the frequency of that population, and its change correlated with the change in circulating plasmablast frequency. In evaluating whether influenza clones were enriched, the possibility that the far larger non-cTfh compartments were undersampled could not be ruled out. Rare clonotypes could not be sampled because productive TCRB sequences were recovered from only about 9.5-23% of the analyzed cells.

Sample time point, as interpreted from the label and publication: 2014-2015 season, 7 days after vaccination. Adults were given seasonal inactivated influenza vaccine (Fluvarix), and sorted blood CD4 subsets were followed by TCRB sequencing before and after vaccination. To be eligible, subjects had to live in the community and must not have received influenza vaccine in the previous 6 months. Reasons for exclusion included contraindications to influenza vaccine, substance abuse, HIV/AIDS, active malignancy, immunomodulatory medication, and active illness such as respiratory infection. At each time point, about 35 to 110 mL of blood was collected. Ficoll-Paque PLUS or SepMate separation was used to isolate PBMC. As a non-Tfh subset for comparison, CXCR5- memory CD4 T cells were sorted. Cell subsets were sorted from PBMC on a BD FACS Aria before DNA extraction. Library prep was done by the immunoSEQ multiplex PCR assay. Adaptive Biotechnologies carried out TCRB amplification, library preparation, sequencing and preliminary bioinformatics at Survey level resolution. The paper's data handling went like this. Clonality was computed in R as 1 minus normalized Shannon entropy; the Gini index was calculated with the R package ineq. The overlap score was defined as the summed counts of shared sequences divided by the total counts of all sequences in both compared samples. The significance of shared clonotypes was tested with Fisher's exact test, assuming a theoretical repertoire of 10^7 TCRB sequences. This is the immuneACCESS table as TCRdb keeps it, with only in-frame sequences that have V and J called. A part of the clones is gone; compared with another copy, unresolved V genes explain less than half, and the rest is unexplained. That table gives V, J and clone size, and the DNA gave D and trimming. This sample holds about 3,900 clones; around 76% were observed only once. The ten largest make up roughly 0.82% of the sample.

The junction shows trimming of 0 bases on V and 6 bases on J, and the gene matches do not reach 9 bases of it. The CDR1 and CDR2 encoded by the germline V gene are SGDLS and YYNGEE. The CDR3 contains 15 residues, cysteine and phenylalanine counted. Only CDR3 DNA is held: 45 bases, read in frame from base 1. The chain links TRBV9 with TRBJ2-7; 7 middle bases align to TRBD2. This receptor was taken from an adult who received the influenza vaccine. The source material was CXCR5- memory CD4+ T cells sorted from blood, sampled 7 days after influenza vaccination. The label giving this sample's cell subset or site can be read as: CXCR5- memory CD4 T cells. The CDR3 corresponds to CASSVVGTTPGEQYF. The DNA reads as follows: TGTGCCAGCAGCGTAGTTGGGACTACCCCTGGCGAGCAGTACTTC.